This TCR beta chain was recorded in a study of STAT5B mutations in CD4+ large granular lymphocyte leukemia. Study information: CD8+ depletion followed by anti-CD4 microbead selection was applied to cryopreserved cells. General study results and limits: Without HLA matching, higher CD4+ than CD8+ T-LGLL clonality could reflect small sample size.

The authors' processing: Putative leukemic clones, 59 in all, each exceeded 5% of the repertoire. A productive frequency of 2.59 x 10-5 was the lowest detectable. TCRdb's table, derived via immunoSEQ multiplex PCR, lists solely in-frame clones and lacks some. V, J and clone size derive from that table, while D and trimming were established from the DNA sequence. This table has roughly 5,900 clones, around four fifths appearing once. Germline V gene lookup returns CDR1 SGHVS and CDR2 FNYEAQ. V gave up 1 base and J gave up 4 bases, with 10 bases separating them. This CDR3 comprises 15 residues. This clone was observed a few times. The antigen remains unidentified.

The source material was PBMCs. V usage is TRBV7-6 and J usage is TRBJ1-4; possibly TRBD1 for D (6 bases). The clonotype was recovered from an elderly man with CD4+ T-cell large granular lymphocyte leukemia. DNA of the CDR3: TGTGCCAGCAGCTTAGAGGACAGCTTTAATGAAAAACTGTTTTTT. Protein product: CASSLEDSFNEKLFF.